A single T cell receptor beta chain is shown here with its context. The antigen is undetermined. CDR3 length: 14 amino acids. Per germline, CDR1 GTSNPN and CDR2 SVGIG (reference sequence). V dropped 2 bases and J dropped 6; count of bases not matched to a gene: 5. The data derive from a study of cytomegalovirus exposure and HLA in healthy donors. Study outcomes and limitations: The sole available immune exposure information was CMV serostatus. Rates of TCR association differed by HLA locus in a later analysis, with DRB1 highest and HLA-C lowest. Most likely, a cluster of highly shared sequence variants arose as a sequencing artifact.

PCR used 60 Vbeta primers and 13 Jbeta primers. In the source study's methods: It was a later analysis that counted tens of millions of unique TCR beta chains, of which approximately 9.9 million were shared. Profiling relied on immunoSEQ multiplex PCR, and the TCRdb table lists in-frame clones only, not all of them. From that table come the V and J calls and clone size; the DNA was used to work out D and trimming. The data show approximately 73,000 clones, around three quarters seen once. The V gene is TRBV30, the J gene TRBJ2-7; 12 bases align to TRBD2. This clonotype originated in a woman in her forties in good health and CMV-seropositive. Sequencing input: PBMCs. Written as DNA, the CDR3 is TGTGCCTGGAGTAATGGACTAGCGGGGAGCGAGCAGTACTTC. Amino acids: CAWSNGLAGSEQYF.